Each of the 2 T cell receptor beta chains below was sequenced from the same sample in a study of cytomegalovirus exposure and HLA in healthy donors. Use of 60 Vbeta and 13 Jbeta primers characterized the PCR. Method: immunoSEQ multiplex PCR; TCRdb's copy keeps in-frame clones and lacks some. The sample has about 130,000 clones. The specimen was PBMCs. The receptors were sampled from a man aged 35 to 55 in good health and CMV-seronegative.

As to this clone: A read error may produce the germline difference seen at one junction end. This chain links TRBV7-3 with TRBJ2-2; 7 bases agree with TRBD1. Per the germline V gene, CDR1 is SGHTA and CDR2 is FQGTGA. There are 16 residues in the CDR3. The CDR3 here is CVSRYTGTVNTGELFF. CDR3 DNA sequence: TGTGTCAGCAGATATACCGGGACAGTGAACACCGGGGAGCTGTTTTTT.

This sequence joins TRBV7-9 and TRBJ2-3; 11 nucleotides line up with TRBD2. The V gene end was trimmed by 4 bases and the J gene end by 0 bases; junction bases not matched to a gene: 3. Germline V gene sequence: CDR1 SEHNR, CDR2 FQNEAQ (reference sequence). The CDR3 is 16 amino acids. This CDR3 is CASSSRTSGSTDTQYF. CDR3 nucleotides: TGTGCCAGCAGCTCACGGACTAGCGGGAGCACAGATACGCAGTATTTT.